The 9 T cell receptor beta chains reported below all come from one sample, sequenced in a study of shared T cell receptors in the human thymus. Assay: immunoSEQ multiplex PCR; the TCRdb copy retains only in-frame clones and omits some. The sample holds roughly 710,000 clones, approximately 85% seen once. This sample was shared with a second study, whose subject was human thymus T cells.

The sequencing input was thymocytes. The source of these receptors is a girl less than two years old with a congenital heart defect.

The V call is TRBV6-5, the J call TRBJ1-6; D call uncertain. The CDR3 sequence is 15 residues long. Germline V CDR1 and CDR2: MNHEY, SVGAGI. Deletions cut 4 bases from V and 5 bases from J, with 12 bases between. The CDR3 sequence is CASSWTGVDNSPLHF. CDR3 coding DNA: TGTGCCAGCAGTTGGACTGGGGTGGATAATTCACCCCTCCACTTT.

The chain's CDR3 is CASSLGDRGQINQPQHF. CDR3 nucleotide sequence: TGTGCCAGCAGTTTAGGGGACAGGGGGCAGATCAATCAGCCCCAGCATTTT. This chain uses TRBV28 with TRBJ1-5; 12 bases align to TRBD1. Germline CDR1 reads MDHEN; CDR2 reads SYDVKM. With 2 bases clipped from V and 3 bases from J, the junction kept 5 bases outside the gene matches. The length of the CDR3 is 17 residues.

The chain has TRBV6-5 and TRBJ2-2; D may be TRBD1 (5 bases). The CDR3 sequence is 13 residues long. Trimming took 5 bases from V and 5 from J, leaving 9 bases between them. The germline V gene encodes CDR1 MNHEY and CDR2 SVGAGI. CDR3 amino acids: CASSGARTGELFF. The CDR3 bases are TGTGCCAGCAGTGGGGCCAGAACCGGGGAGCTGTTTTTT.

As to this clone: The same CDR3 also results from other DNA sequences found in this sample. The chain combines TRBV7-9 with TRBJ1-2; no clear D. The CDR3 totals 16 residues. Germline V gene lookup returns CDR1 SEHNR and CDR2 FQNEAQ (reference sequence). Trimming shortened V by 0 bases and J by 3 bases, and 14 bases separated the two germline ends. The CDR3: CASSLASREGDYGYTF. Here the CDR3 DNA reads TGTGCCAGCAGCTTAGCGAGTAGGGAGGGTGACTATGGCTACACCTTC. The variable domain in full, with the rest retrieved from reference TRBV7-9 and TRBJ1-2, is DTGVSQNPRHKITKRGQNVTFRCDPISEHNRLYWYRQTLGQGPEFLTYFQNEAQLEKSRLLSDRFSAERPKGSFSTLEIQRTEQGDSAMYLCASSLASREGDYGYTFGSGTRLTVV.

The chain employs TRBV11-2 and TRBJ2-7; maybe TRBD2 (6 bases). V dropped 3 bases and J dropped 2 bases, with 17 bases sitting between them. This CDR3 has 16 amino acids. The germline CDR1 and CDR2 sequences are SGHAT and FQNNGV. The CDR3 here is CASSFLGTEQPYEQYF. CDR3 sequence (DNA): TGTGCCAGCAGCTTTTTGGGGACTGAACAACCCTACGAGCAGTACTTC.

The chain links TRBV5-1 to TRBJ1-1; the D gene is possibly TRBD1 (5 bases). The CDR3 has 13 amino acids. Germline CDR1 is SGHRS and CDR2 is YFSETQ. With 1 base removed from V and 3 bases from J, the gap between germline ends came to 7 bases. The CDR3 protein is CASSLFRDTEAFF. The CDR3 nucleotides read TGCGCCAGCAGCTTGTTCAGGGACACTGAAGCTTTCTTT.

V is TRBV2 and J is TRBJ1-2, with TRBD1 matching 8 bases. J gave up 4 bases and V 4 bases, and 11 bases lay outside the gene matches. The CDR3 is 16 residues long. Germline CDR1 SNHLY, CDR2 FYNNEI. In DNA form, the CDR3 reads TGTGCCAGCAGTGTAAGGGTCGGGACAGGACTCTATGGCTACACCTTC. It encodes CASSVRVGTGLYGYTF.

V usage is TRBV28 and J usage is TRBJ1-2; 9 bases are shared with TRBD1. J gave up 8 bases and V 5 bases, and 15 bases lay outside the gene matches. The CDR3 sequence is 16 residues long. The germline V gene encodes CDR1 MDHEN and CDR2 SYDVKM. CDR3 region: CASSKPRQGGGEGYTF. In DNA form, the CDR3 reads TGTGCCAGCAGTAAACCCCGACAGGGGGGTGGAGAGGGCTACACCTTC.

This chain links TRBV2 with TRBJ1-6; TRBD1 aligns across 9 bases. Germline V gene lookup returns CDR1 SNHLY and CDR2 FYNNEI. Trimming at V came to 8 bases and at J to 9 bases, leaving 11 bases not matched to a gene. The CDR3 length is 15 residues. The CDR3 coding sequence is TGTGCCAGCGTTGCTTCCGGGACAGGGAGTTCACCCCTCCACTTT. Residues: CASVASGTGSSPLHF.